Shown below are 23 T cell receptor beta chains from a single sample sequenced in a study of blood T cell repertoires in COVID-19. The data were produced by immunoSEQ multiplex PCR, yet TCRdb's version contains in-frame clones alone and is incomplete. The repertoire includes roughly 300,000 clones, approximately 90% of them detected once, and less than 4.5% sits in the top ten. The sequenced sample was PBMCs or T cells enriched from blood (not recorded which). These receptor sequences come from a man younger than 45 who had recovered from COVID-19.

This chain links TRBV19 with TRBJ1-5; possibly TRBD1 for D (6 bases). The CDR3 spans 15 residues. Between the trimmed V and J ends, which lost 6 bases and 3 bases, there was a span of 15 bases. Germline loops: CDR1 LNHDA, CDR2 SQIVND (reference sequence). The CDR3 DNA reads as TGTGCCAGTAGCCGAGGGGGGGGCAACAATCAGCCCCAGCATTTT. This gives the protein CASSRGGGNNQPQHF.

The chain uses TRBV6-5 and TRBJ1-4; 7 bases are shared with TRBD1. Germline assignment: CDR1 MNHEY and CDR2 SVGAGI. The trim removed 7 bases at V and 6 bases at J, leaving 11 bases unmatched. The CDR3 contains 15 residues. In nucleotides, the CDR3 is TGTGCCAGCAATCGAAGGCGGGACAGCCATGAAAAACTGTTTTTT. This encodes CASNRRRDSHEKLFF.

This rearrangement joins TRBV19 to TRBJ1-4; TRBD1 might be the D (6 bases). Germline CDR1 is LNHDA and CDR2 is SQIVND (reference sequence). CDR3 length: 14 residues. The ends were cut back, 6 bases at V and 4 bases at J, with 12 bases in the middle. The CDR3 reads CASSFRGHNEKLFF. The CDR3 DNA is TGTGCCAGTAGCTTCAGGGGCCATAATGAAAAACTGTTTTTT. The full variable domain, its missing parts supplied by reference TRBV19 and TRBJ1-4, is DGGITQSPKYLFRKEGQNVTLSCEQNLNHDAMYWYRQDPGQGLRLIYYSQIVNDFQKGDIAEGYSVSREKKESFPLTVTSAQKNPTAFYLCASSFRGHNEKLFFGSGTQLSVL.

The CDR3 sequence is CASSLKGQGATEAFF. CDR3 nucleotide sequence: TGTGCCAGTAGCCTGAAGGGGCAGGGGGCAACTGAAGCTTTCTTT. The chain combines TRBV19 with TRBJ1-1; TRBD1 matches 8 bases. The CDR3 is 15 residues long. The V gene's germline CDR1 is LNHDA and CDR2 SQIVND (reference sequence). Trimming cost V 6 bases and J 5 bases; bases outside gene matches: 11.

The rearrangement joins TRBV29-1 to TRBJ1-2, with 7 bases matching TRBD1. The CDR3 contains 13 residues. Germline CDR1 reads SQVTM; CDR2 reads ANQGSEA. With 6 bases clipped from V and 4 bases from J, the junction kept 8 bases outside the gene matches. The CDR3 nucleotides are TGCAGCGTCGACAGGGTTAAAGGCTATGGCTACACCTTC. It specifies CSVDRVKGYGYTF.

The CDR3 nucleotides read TGTGCCAGTAGCCGACGGACAGGGCAAGACTACGAGCAGTACTTC. Its protein is CASSRRTGQDYEQYF. The chain employs TRBV19 and TRBJ2-7, with 8 bases fitting TRBD1. This CDR3 comprises 15 residues. The junction had 10 bases not matched to a gene; V was cut back by 6 bases and J by 3 bases. Germline values: CDR1 LNHDA, CDR2 SQIVND (reference sequence).

The chain carries TRBV28 and TRBJ1-6, with 10 bases matching TRBD1. The germline CDR1 and CDR2 sequences are MDHEN and SYDVKM. The trim removed 5 bases at V and 6 bases at J, leaving 4 bases unmatched. There are 15 residues in the CDR3. The CDR3 DNA reads as TGTGCCAGCAGTCGTAGGACAGGGGGTAATTCACCCCTCCACTTT. The encoded protein is CASSRRTGGNSPLHF.

V and J are TRBV15 and TRBJ1-1; no clear D. This CDR3 has 12 amino acids. The germline V gene encodes CDR1 LNHNV and CDR2 YYDKDF (reference sequence). Trimming cost V 6 bases and J 2 bases, with 7 bases left between them. CDR3 sequence: CATRRKNTEAFF. CDR3 DNA sequence: TGTGCCACCAGGCGGAAAAACACTGAAGCTTTCTTT.

The CDR3 is CARSQTVSFF. The CDR3 region has the DNA TGTGCCAGAAGCCAGACCGTTAGCTTCTTT. The rearrangement links TRBV5-3 to TRBJ1-1; D is ambiguous. TRBV5-3 is identified as an open reading frame with a role that is uncertain. The CDR3 spans 10 residues. The germline V and J ends were trimmed by 4 bases and 14 bases, with 12 bases remaining between them.

The V call is TRBV4-1, the J call TRBJ1-6, with D unresolved. V shed 4 bases and J shed 7 bases, with 11 bases lying between them. CDR1 and CDR2 (germline): MGHRA, YSYEKL. This CDR3 is 14 amino acids long. The CDR3 nucleotides read TGCGCCAGCAGCCTTTTAACAGACAATTCACCCCTCCACTTT. It encodes CASSLLTDNSPLHF.

V gene TRBV19 combines with J gene TRBJ1-5; 7 bases map to TRBD1. Trimming took 4 bases from V and 0 from J; bases not matched to a gene: 6. The CDR3 has 16 amino acids. Germline V gene sequence: CDR1 LNHDA, CDR2 SQIVND (reference sequence). CDR3 DNA sequence: TGTGCCAGTAGTAGCTACAGGGGAAATAGCAATCAGCCCCAGCATTTT. Amino acid sequence: CASSSYRGNSNQPQHF.

This clone was picked up many times. The genes are TRBV27 and TRBJ1-1; 8 nucleotides match TRBD1. The CDR3 has 13 residues. With V trimmed by 8 bases and J by 5 bases, 7 bases remained unmatched. The germline gives CDR1 MNHEY, CDR2 SMNVEV (reference sequence). CDR3 nucleotides: TGTGCCAGCGGTCTGACAGGGGAGACTGAAGCTTTCTTT. As protein: CASGLTGETEAFF.

The chain uses TRBV6-4 and TRBJ1-5, with TRBD1 as a possible D gene (6 bases). V gave up 6 bases and J gave up 9 bases, with 21 bases separating them. Germline V gene lookup returns CDR1 MRHNA and CDR2 SNTAGT. The length of the CDR3 is 15 residues. The CDR3 spells CASSPEGQGSTPQHF. DNA of the CDR3: TGTGCCAGCAGCCCAGAGGGCCAGGGGTCCACGCCCCAGCATTTT.

CDR3 loop: CASSQRATNEKLFF. As DNA, the CDR3 is TGTGCCAGCAGCCAGAGAGCAACTAATGAAAAACTGTTTTTT. The chain couples TRBV3-1 (or the pseudogene TRBV3-2) to TRBJ1-4; D unclear. The CDR3 consists of 14 residues. Germline values: CDR1 LGHDT, CDR2 YNNKEL (reference sequence). Trimming took off 3 bases at V and 0 bases at J, with 5 bases between the two ends.

The V call is TRBV5-1, the J call TRBJ2-7; TRBD1 matches at 7 bases. The CDR3 loop spans 15 amino acids. Germline V CDR1 and CDR2: SGHRS, YFSETQ. V trimming: 4 bases; J trimming: 8 bases; junction bases outside the gene matches: 15. The CDR3 loop reads CASSREGDSVSKQYF. In nucleotides, the CDR3 is TGCGCCAGCAGCAGAGAGGGGGACAGCGTTTCTAAGCAGTACTTC.

V gene TRBV28 combines with J gene TRBJ1-3; D ambiguous. The germline V gene encodes CDR1 MDHEN and CDR2 SYDVKM. V was trimmed by 7 bases and J by 7 bases, leaving 14 bases between them. This CDR3 comprises 13 residues. The CDR3 loop is CASIEGSGNTIYF. For the CDR3, the DNA is TGTGCCAGCATCGAGGGTTCCGGGAACACCATATATTTT.

The chain has TRBV11-3 and TRBJ1-4, with a possible D match to TRBD1 (5 bases). CDR1 and CDR2 from the germline V gene are SGHNT and YENEEA. Trimming shortened V by 10 bases and J by 6 bases, and 18 bases separated the two germline ends. The CDR3 is 14 amino acids. CDR3 nucleotide sequence: TGTGCCACAGCGTTAGGCAGGGAGGATGAAAAACTGTTTTTT. Translating gives CATALGREDEKLFF. Filled out from reference TRBV11-3 and TRBJ1-4, the complete variable domain reads EAGVVQSPRYKIIEKKQPVAFWCNPISGHNTLYWYLQNLGQGPELLIRYENEEAVDDSQLPKDRFSAERLKGVDSTLKIQPAELGDSAVYLCATALGREDEKLFFGSGTQLSVL.

The V gene is TRBV5-1, the J gene TRBJ1-3; 7 bases map to TRBD1. Germline CDR1 reads SGHRS; CDR2 reads YFSETQ. This CDR3 region has 13 residues. Losses at the gene ends were 3 bases for V and 3 bases for J; bases not matched to a gene: 0. In DNA form, the CDR3 reads TGCGCCAGCAGCTGGACAGGTGGAAACACCATATATTTT. Protein: CASSWTGGNTIYF.

The rearrangement links TRBV19 to TRBJ1-2; TRBD1 agrees at 9 bases. V dropped 3 bases and J dropped 4; count of bases not matched to a gene: 6. CDR3 length: 15 residues. Germline V gene sequence: CDR1 LNHDA, CDR2 SQIVND (reference sequence). CDR3 DNA: TGTGCCAGTAGTATCTCGGGACAGGGCTTCTATGGCTACACCTTC. It specifies CASSISGQGFYGYTF.

The rearrangement links TRBV14 to TRBJ2-3; D not certain. This CDR3 comprises 12 residues. V was cut by 5 bases and J by 10 bases, with 13 bases left in between. Germline-derived CDR1 and CDR2 are SGHDN and FVKESK. The DNA for the CDR3 is TGTGCCAGCAGCTCTTCCCCCGGAGCGCAGTATTTT. Translated: CASSSSPGAQYF.

The chain carries TRBV7-6 and TRBJ2-3; 11 positions agree with TRBD2. The CDR3 covers 17 residues. The germline V gene has CDR1 SGHVS and CDR2 FNYEAQ. V was clipped by 4 bases and J by 0 bases; unmatched bases: 6. The CDR3 DNA sequence: TGTGCCAGCAGCTGGGGGACTAGCGGTTCCAGCACAGATACGCAGTATTTT. This encodes CASSWGTSGSSTDTQYF.

The V gene is TRBV2, the J gene TRBJ2-1, with TRBD1 matching 8 bases. The V gene end was trimmed by 3 bases and the J gene end by 4 bases; junction bases not matched to a gene: 8. Germline-derived CDR1 and CDR2 are SNHLY and FYNNEI. The CDR3 covers 16 residues. The CDR3 is CASSDLGQGSYNEQFF. As DNA, the CDR3 is TGTGCCAGCAGTGACTTAGGACAGGGTTCTTACAATGAGCAGTTCTTC.

V and J are TRBV15 and TRBJ1-5; D uncertain. V was cut by 2 bases and J by 4 bases, with 9 bases left in between. The CDR3 extends over 14 amino acids. CDR1 and CDR2 (germline): LNHNV, YYDKDF (reference sequence). CDR3 loop: CATSRSGGNQPQHF. The CDR3 bases are TGTGCCACCAGCAGATCGGGAGGGAATCAGCCCCAGCATTTT.